The rows below give T cell receptor beta chains drawn from one sample of a study of blood T cell repertoires in COVID-19. Generated by immunoSEQ multiplex PCR, the TCRdb table keeps only in-frame clones and is missing some. The sample gives around 230,000 clones, 86% of which show up once; under 4% is in the top ten. Sequencing was carried out using PBMCs or T cells enriched from blood (not recorded which). These receptors were taken from a woman aged 40 to 55 with acute COVID-19. CDR3s include the opening cysteine and the closing phenylalanine or tryptophan. D genes are given only for firm matches. Some rows mark clone size as missing; the rest say once, few, many or name a class of expanded clone.

V gene	clone size	J gene	CDR3 length	D gene	CDR3 protein	CDR3 DNA
TRBV12-3/TRBV12-4	once	TRBJ1-6	13	NA	CASTRQQGTPLHF	TGTGCCAGCACCCGACAACAGGGTACACCCCTCCACTTT
TRBV6-6	NA	TRBJ2-4	14	NA	CASSAGTEGNIQYF	TGTGCCAGCAGTGCCGGGACGGAGGGAAACATTCAGTACTTC
TRBV5-1	NA	TRBJ2-1	17	NA	CASSLAYRESSYNEQFF	TGCGCCAGCAGCTTGGCCTACAGGGAAAGCTCCTACAATGAGCAGTTCTTC
TRBV5-1	NA	TRBJ1-2	14	NA	CASSLVGLNYGYTF	TGCGCCAGCAGCTTGGTGGGACTAAACTATGGCTACACCTTC
TRBV5-5	NA	TRBJ2-7	13	TRBD1	CASSLAQGYEQYF	TGTGCCAGCAGCTTGGCACAGGGGTACGAGCAGTACTTC
TRBV5-1	NA	TRBJ1-1	13	NA	CASSGQGNTEAFF	TGCGCCAGCAGCGGGCAGGGGAACACTGAAGCTTTCTTT
TRBV12-5	NA	TRBJ2-4	11	NA	CASGLGDIQYF	TGTGCTAGTGGTTTAGGAGACATTCAGTACTTC
TRBV9	NA	TRBJ1-2	16	TRBD1	CASSADRGHGDYGYTF	TGTGCCAGCAGCGCGGACAGGGGCCACGGAGACTATGGCTACACCTTC
TRBV7-9	NA	TRBJ1-2	17	TRBD1	CASSSTSGTGGHYGYTF	TGTGCCAGCAGTTCGACCTCCGGGACAGGGGGCCACTATGGCTACACCTTC
TRBV29-1	once	TRBJ2-2	14	TRBD1	CSVEWDRHTGELFF	TGCAGCGTTGAATGGGACAGGCATACCGGGGAGCTGTTTTTT
TRBV19	few	TRBJ1-1	17	TRBD1	CASTIFTGGIMNTEAFF	TGTGCCAGTACGATATTTACAGGGGGGATCATGAACACTGAAGCTTTCTTT
TRBV9	few	TRBJ2-3	16	TRBD2	CASSVDRLAGGDTQYF	TGTGCCAGCAGCGTAGATCGACTAGCGGGGGGAGATACGCAGTATTTT
TRBV5-1	NA	TRBJ1-3	15	NA	CASSLALARGNTIYF	TGCGCCAGCAGCTTGGCCTTGGCGAGGGGAAACACCATATATTTT
TRBV19	few	TRBJ1-6	12	NA	CASTKDSSPLHF	TGTGCCAGTACTAAGGACAGCAGTCCCCTCCACTTT
TRBV30	once	TRBJ1-1	15	NA	CAWSPLDHRGTEAFF	TGTGCCTGGAGTCCCCTGGACCACCGGGGCACTGAAGCTTTCTTT
TRBV12-3/TRBV12-4	NA	TRBJ1-1	11	NA	CASSPGIEAFF	TGTGCCAGCAGTCCGGGGATCGAAGCTTTCTTT
TRBV5-1	NA	TRBJ2-5	14	NA	CASSLSDTKETQYF	TGCGCCAGCAGCTTGTCCGACACCAAAGAGACCCAGTACTTC
TRBV7-9	NA	TRBJ1-2	13	NA	CASSLAPWEGYTF	TGTGCCAGCAGCTTAGCCCCGTGGGAGGGCTACACCTTC
TRBV27	NA	TRBJ2-5	15	TRBD1	CASSVLQGSGETQYF	TGTGCCAGCAGTGTCCTACAGGGGTCCGGGGAGACCCAGTACTTC
TRBV27	NA	TRBJ2-1	13	NA	CASSLGGSNEQFF	TGTGCCAGCAGTTTAGGCGGCAGCAATGAGCAGTTCTTC
TRBV5-5	NA	TRBJ1-2	17	NA	CASSLAPRDNSNYGYTF	TGTGCCAGCAGCTTGGCCCCCCGGGACAACTCCAACTATGGCTACACCTTC
TRBV13	NA	TRBJ2-3	13	NA	CASSSGRKDTQYF	TGTGCCAGCAGCTCCGGGAGAAAAGATACGCAGTATTTT
TRBV6-5	once	TRBJ1-2	14	NA	CASRAFGQLYGYTF	TGTGCCAGCAGAGCGTTCGGACAGCTCTATGGCTACACCTTC
TRBV2	NA	TRBJ1-5	15	NA	CASSEFWERDQPQHF	TGTGCCAGCAGTGAATTTTGGGAGAGGGATCAGCCCCAGCATTTT
TRBV6-5	NA	TRBJ1-1	15	TRBD1	CASSRTGAGSLEAFF	TGTGCCAGCAGCAGGACAGGGGCGGGGTCGCTTGAAGCTTTCTTT
TRBV27	NA	TRBJ2-4	13	NA	CASRGAAKNIQYF	TGTGCCAGCAGGGGGGCGGCCAAAAACATTCAGTACTTC
TRBV6-5	once	TRBJ2-4	14	TRBD1	CASSPGQGATIQYF	TGTGCCAGCAGTCCGGGACAGGGGGCAACTATTCAGTACTTC
TRBV4-1	NA	TRBJ1-5	15	NA	CASSPIDSGNQPQHF	TGCGCCAGCAGCCCTATCGACAGTGGCAATCAGCCCCAGCATTTT
TRBV7-8	NA	TRBJ2-1	18	NA	CAITTRGAYPSSYNEQFF	TGTGCCATCACCACTCGGGGGGCGTATCCCAGCTCCTACAATGAGCAGTTCTTC
TRBV2	NA	TRBJ2-2	13	NA	CASKTGLSGELFF	TGTGCCAGCAAGACAGGTCTTTCCGGGGAGCTGTTTTTT
TRBV5-1	NA	TRBJ2-7	16	NA	CASSSFLRGSSYEQYF	TGCGCCAGCAGCTCTTTTCTACGGGGGAGCTCCTACGAGCAGTACTTC
TRBV5-4	NA	TRBJ2-5	14	TRBD1	CASSLHDRVETQYF	TGTGCCAGCAGCTTACACGACAGGGTAGAGACCCAGTACTTC
TRBV7-2	NA	TRBJ1-2	14	TRBD1	CASSLLPGGYGYTF	TGTGCCAGCAGCTTATTACCAGGGGGGTATGGCTACACCTTC
TRBV3-1/TRBV3-2	NA	TRBJ2-5	15	NA	CASSPPEVGVETQYF	TGTGCCAGCAGCCCCCCGGAAGTGGGCGTCGAGACCCAGTACTTC
TRBV30	NA	TRBJ2-2	13	TRBD1	CACRGPRTGELFF	TGTGCCTGCAGGGGGCCTCGGACCGGGGAGCTGTTTTTT
TRBV15	NA	TRBJ2-2	16	TRBD1	CATSRPRTGNTGELFF	TGTGCCACCAGCAGACCCCGGACAGGGAACACCGGGGAGCTGTTTTTT
TRBV6-4	NA	TRBJ2-2	13	NA	CASSREFAGELFF	TGTGCCAGCAGTCGAGAGTTTGCCGGGGAGCTGTTTTTT
TRBV29-1	few	TRBJ1-1	13	NA	CTDFQGTNTEAFF	TGCACCGATTTCCAGGGGACCAACACTGAAGCTTTCTTT
TRBV19	NA	TRBJ1-4	12	TRBD1	CASSMTGSRRFF	TGTGCCAGTAGTATGACAGGGAGCCGGAGGTTTTTT
TRBV7-2	NA	TRBJ1-1	13	NA	CASSRGWGTEAFF	TGTGCCAGCAGCCGCGGGTGGGGCACTGAAGCTTTCTTT
TRBV6-5	few	TRBJ1-2	13	TRBD1	CASRRQGDYGYTF	TGTGCCAGCAGGAGACAGGGCGACTATGGCTACACCTTC
TRBV9	NA	TRBJ2-1	16	NA	CASSVEGFEVRDEQFF	TGTGCCAGCAGCGTAGAGGGGTTTGAGGTAAGGGATGAGCAGTTCTTC
TRBV6-5	NA	TRBJ1-1	15	TRBD1	CASSYSDRGDTEAFF	TGTGCCAGCAGTTACTCGGACAGGGGCGACACTGAAGCTTTCTTT
TRBV7-9	NA	TRBJ2-1	13	NA	CASSPPWTIEQFF	TGTGCCAGCAGCCCCCCTTGGACTATCGAGCAGTTCTTC
TRBV14	medium-sized	TRBJ1-3	15	TRBD1	CASSPTGFSGNTIYF	TGTGCCAGCAGCCCGACAGGGTTCTCTGGAAACACCATATATTTT
TRBV18	NA	TRBJ2-2	15	NA	CASSPHPPPAGELFF	TGTGCCAGCTCACCACACCCACCCCCGGCCGGGGAGCTGTTTTTT
TRBV6-2/TRBV6-3	NA	TRBJ1-4	17	TRBD1	CASSLRTGGSTNEKLFF	TGTGCCAGCAGTTTACGGACAGGAGGGTCAACTAATGAAAAACTGTTTTTT
TRBV19	once	TRBJ1-1	14	NA	CASSIGVGNTEAFF	TGTGCCAGTAGTATCGGGGTGGGGAACACTGAAGCTTTCTTT
TRBV29-1	NA	TRBJ1-1	11	NA	CSVDPTAEAFF	TGCAGCGTTGATCCTACAGCTGAAGCTTTCTTT
TRBV5-1	once	TRBJ2-2	15	TRBD2	CASSLVPAGAGELFF	TGCGCCAGCAGCTTGGTGCCAGCGGGGGCAGGGGAGCTGTTTTTT
TRBV3-1/TRBV3-2	NA	TRBJ2-3	13	NA	CASSQRGTDTQYF	TGTGCCAGCAGCCAGAGAGGGACAGATACGCAGTATTTT
TRBV9	NA	TRBJ1-2	15	TRBD1	CASSTGGERNYGYTF	TGTGCCAGCTCCACAGGGGGCGAAAGGAACTATGGCTACACCTTC
TRBV6-2/TRBV6-3	NA	TRBJ2-2	18	TRBD2	CASSYEISGGSNTGELFF	TGTGCCAGCAGTTACGAAATTAGCGGGGGATCGAACACCGGGGAGCTGTTTTTT
TRBV27	NA	TRBJ1-2	14	TRBD1	CASSFRGQLYGYTF	TGTGCCAGCAGTTTTAGGGGACAGCTCTATGGCTACACCTTC
TRBV7-7	NA	TRBJ2-5	15	NA	CASSLGSSSEETQYF	TGTGCCAGCAGCTTAGGATCCAGCAGCGAAGAGACCCAGTACTTC
TRBV13	NA	TRBJ2-1	19	TRBD2	CASSPSASGGFGFTNEQFF	TGTGCCAGCAGTCCCTCCGCTAGCGGGGGGTTCGGGTTTACAAATGAGCAGTTCTTC
TRBV6-5	few	TRBJ1-2	13	TRBD1	CASSRDRDYGYTF	TGTGCCAGCAGTCGGGACAGGGATTATGGCTACACCTTC
TRBV2	NA	TRBJ1-1	13	NA	CASSDNRNTEAFF	TGTGCCAGCAGCGACAACAGGAACACTGAAGCTTTCTTT
TRBV12-3/TRBV12-4	once	TRBJ1-3	13	NA	CASSFFSGNTIYF	TGTGCCAGCAGTTTCTTCTCTGGAAACACCATATATTTT